These 23 T cell receptor beta chains share one sample of origin, sequenced in a study of identical twins. TCRdb recomputed calls from the 5' RACE reads with MiXCR, one row per CDR3 protein. The sample includes hundreds of thousands of distinct CDR3 sequences, about 20% of them seen just once. A further study also used this sample, focusing on T cells expressing NK-cell markers.

Sequenced input: PBMCs. Receptors were obtained from a woman aged 18-29 years in good health.

This clonotype was picked up a small number of times. The CDR3: CASRGSGGARETQYF. CDR3 bases: TGTGCCAGCAGGGGTAGCGGGGGGGCGCGGGAGACCCAGTACTTC. The rearrangement links TRBV6-1 to TRBJ2-5; the match to TRBD2 covers 11 bases. After removal of 6 bases from V and 5 bases from J, the junction contained 8 bases not matched to a gene. Per germline, CDR1 MNHNS and CDR2 SASEGT. The CDR3 consists of 15 residues.

This clonotype was counted between two and nine times. J is TRBJ1-1 and V is TRBV12-3 or TRBV12-4, with TRBD1 as a possible D gene (5 bases). This CDR3 is 14 amino acids long. Trimming shortened V by 6 bases and J by 3 bases, and 14 bases separated the two germline ends. The CDR3 reads CASRKGPGYTEAFF. CDR3 DNA sequence: TGTGCCAGCAGGAAAGGTCCAGGGTACACTGAAGCTTTCTTT.

This clonotype has just a few counts. The V call is TRBV12-3 or TRBV12-4, the J call TRBJ2-7; TRBD1 or TRBD2 may be the D gene (5 bases each). The CDR3 totals 15 residues. Trimming removed 6 bases at V and 5 bases at J, with 20 bases between. The CDR3 DNA sequence: TGTGCCAGCAGCCCCCTCGCCAGGGAGTCGGACGAGCAGTACTTC. Protein: CASSPLARESDEQYF.

This clonotype was picked up a small number of times. This rearrangement joins TRBV20-1 to TRBJ2-7; the match to TRBD2 covers 13 bases. The CDR3 consists of 15 residues. V gave up 0 bases and J gave up 7 bases; unmatched junction bases: 6. Germline V gene data show CDR1 as DFQATT and CDR2 as SNEGSKA (reference sequence). The CDR3 nucleotides are TGCAGTGCTAGAGATAGAGTACTAGCGGGGGGGGAGCAGTACTTC. It yields the protein CSARDRVLAGGEQYF.

The V gene is TRBV12-3 or TRBV12-4, the J gene TRBJ2-7; D is undetermined. This CDR3 region has 12 residues. The V gene lost 2 bases and the J gene lost 6 bases, with 8 bases spanning the gap. The CDR3 DNA reads TGTGCCAGCAGTTTATTTGAGGCCGAGCAGTACTTC. Its translation is CASSLFEAEQYF.

In its sample, this clonotype was seen a few times. The CDR3 reads CASSPWTGGWYEQYF. The CDR3 DNA reads as TGTGCCAGCAGCCCGTGGACAGGGGGCTGGTACGAGCAGTACTTC. The chain combines TRBV7-9 with TRBJ2-7, with TRBD1 identical over 11 bases. The CDR3 sequence is 15 residues long. CDR1 and CDR2 from the germline V gene are SEHNR and FQNEAQ (reference sequence). J lost 4 bases, V lost 5 bases, and 7 bases had no gene match.

The chain recombines TRBV5-1 with TRBJ2-5; D gene ambiguous. This CDR3 comprises 14 residues. CDR1 and CDR2 from the germline V gene are SGHRS and YFSETQ. V dropped 4 bases and J dropped 0 bases, with 10 bases sitting between them. CDR3 in amino acids: CASSLQLYQETQYF. The CDR3 coding sequence is TGCGCCAGCAGCCTTCAATTGTACCAAGAGACCCAGTACTTC.

V usage is TRBV6-6 and J usage is TRBJ1-3; the D is unclear. CDR3 length: 11 residues. With 2 bases removed from V and 6 bases from J, the gap between germline ends came to 2 bases. The germline V gene encodes CDR1 MNHNY and CDR2 SVGAGI (reference sequence). In DNA, the CDR3 is TGTGCCAGCAGTTACCAAAACACCATATATTTT. This encodes CASSYQNTIYF.

This clonotype occurred once. The chain employs TRBV7-8 and TRBJ2-7; D is perhaps TRBD1 (6 bases). The CDR3 sequence is 14 residues long. V was shortened by 5 bases and J by 6 bases, with 17 bases between the two germline ends. Looked up from germline, CDR1 is SGHVS and CDR2 is FQNEAQ. The CDR3 loop reads CASSPWGQQGEQYF. CDR3 coding DNA: TGTGCCAGCAGCCCCTGGGGGCAGCAGGGCGAGCAGTACTTC.

V and J are TRBV12-3 or TRBV12-4 and TRBJ2-1; 10 nucleotides match TRBD2. This CDR3 has 16 amino acids. V shed 4 bases, J shed 2 bases, and the junction held 5 bases outside the gene matches. The CDR3 sequence: CASSSHTSGAYNEQFF. The CDR3, as DNA: TGTGCCAGCAGTTCCCACACTAGCGGGGCCTACAATGAGCAGTTCTTC.

Ten or more counts support this clonotype. The chain uses TRBV12-3 or TRBV12-4 and TRBJ1-5; 9 bases are a match to TRBD1. V was clipped by 2 bases and J by 7 bases; unmatched bases: 3. CDR3 length equals 14 residues. Written as DNA, the CDR3 is TGTGCCAGCAGTTTAACAGGGGGCGGACAGCCCCAGCATTTT. Translation: CASSLTGGGQPQHF.

The chain joins TRBV7-8 to TRBJ2-6, with TRBD1 identical over 7 bases. This CDR3 is 16 amino acids long. Per germline, CDR1 SGHVS and CDR2 FQNEAQ. Trimming at V came to 5 bases and at J to 4 bases, leaving 8 bases not matched to a gene. CDR3 coding DNA: TGTGCCAGCAGCGAAGAGGGGGCCCCCGGGGCCAACGTCCTGACTTTC. It translates to CASSEEGAPGANVLTF.

This rearrangement joins TRBV20-1 to TRBJ1-5; the match to TRBD1 covers 8 bases. This CDR3 is built from 13 residues. V dropped 5 bases and J dropped 9; count of bases not matched to a gene: 9. Germline CDR1 and CDR2: DFQATT and SNEGSKA (reference sequence). This CDR3 reads CSASGTGYWPQHF. CDR3 bases: TGCAGTGCTTCCGGGACAGGCTATTGGCCCCAGCATTTT.

V usage is TRBV6-5 and J usage is TRBJ1-1, with TRBD1 identical over 11 bases. CDR3 length: 16 residues. Germline CDR1 and CDR2: MNHEY and SVGAGI. J lost 13 bases, V lost 0 bases, and 13 bases had no gene match. Written as DNA, the CDR3 is TGTGCCAGCAGTTACTCGGCCCTCCGGACAGGGGGCGAGCATTTCTTT. This gives the protein CASSYSALRTGGEHFF.

The CDR3 sequence is CATSRSRGQSYEQYF. The CDR3 nucleotides read TGTGCCACCAGCCGCTCCCGAGGGCAGTCCTACGAGCAGTACTTC. V is TRBV15 and J is TRBJ2-7; tentative D call: TRBD2 (5 bases). V was cut by 5 bases and J by 1 base, with 15 bases left in between. The CDR3 consists of 15 residues. CDR1 is LNHNV, CDR2 YYDKDF, per germline (reference sequence).

CDR3 coding DNA: TGCAGTGCTTGGGGTCGCGCCTTATGGGGTGAGCAGTTCTTC. Its translation is CSAWGRALWGEQFF. The rearrangement uses TRBV20-1 and TRBJ2-1; D uncertain. This CDR3 has 14 residues. Trimming shortened V by 5 bases and J by 9 bases, and 20 bases separated the two germline ends. Germline assignment: CDR1 DFQATT and CDR2 SNEGSKA (reference sequence).

CDR3 sequence reads: CASSPSGRGTDTQYF. The DNA of the CDR3 is TGCGCCAGCAGCCCAAGCGGGAGGGGCACAGATACGCAGTATTTT. The chain has TRBV4-3 and TRBJ2-3, with 10 bases matching TRBD2. J lost 1 base, V lost 4 bases, and 2 bases had no gene match. Germline V lookup: CDR1 LGHNA, CDR2 YSLEER. This CDR3 has 15 residues.

The rearrangement joins TRBV4-3 to TRBJ2-1; 16 bases map to TRBD2. The V gene end was trimmed by 0 bases and the J gene end by 3 bases; junction bases not matched to a gene: 8. CDR3 length: 20 residues. The germline V gene encodes CDR1 LGHNA and CDR2 YSLEER. The DNA for the CDR3 is TGCGCCAGCAGCCAAGATATCCCCGGGACTAGCGGGGGGGTCTACAATGAGCAGTTCTTC. It yields the protein CASSQDIPGTSGGVYNEQFF.

This clonotype has just a few counts. This rearrangement joins TRBV12-3 or TRBV12-4 to TRBJ2-3, with no clear D. V lost 7 bases and J 6 bases, leaving 8 bases between the germline ends. The CDR3 is 11 residues long. CDR3 protein: CASIAADTQYF. The CDR3 region has the DNA TGTGCCAGCATTGCGGCGGATACGCAGTATTTT.

This chain joins TRBV7-2 and TRBJ2-2, with D uncertain. The germline gives CDR1 SGHTA, CDR2 FQGNSA. V lost 1 base to trimming and J lost 5 bases, with 11 bases between them. The CDR3 has 15 amino acids. CDR3 residues: CASSLVVMGTGELFF. The CDR3 nucleotides read TGTGCCAGCAGCTTAGTCGTTATGGGGACCGGGGAGCTGTTTTTT.

This clonotype was picked up one time. This rearrangement joins TRBV7-9 to TRBJ2-4; weak D call: TRBD1 (6 bases). The length of the CDR3 is 14 residues. Trimming took off 0 bases at V and 8 bases at J, with 11 bases between the two ends. From germline, CDR1 is SEHNR and CDR2 FQNEAQ (reference sequence). The CDR3 DNA follows: TGTGCCAGCAGCTTAGCACAGGGTAAAGACATTCAGTACTTC. The encoded protein is CASSLAQGKDIQYF.

This sequence joins TRBV5-1 and TRBJ2-1, with 9 nucleotides matching TRBD1. This CDR3 is 13 amino acids long. Germline V gene data show CDR1 as SGHRS and CDR2 as YFSETQ. V shed 4 bases, J shed 9 bases, and the junction held 5 bases outside the gene matches. This CDR3 reads CASSRGQGSEQFF. The DNA of the CDR3 is TGCGCCAGCAGCAGAGGACAGGGGAGTGAGCAGTTCTTC. The full variable domain, its missing parts supplied by reference TRBV5-1 and TRBJ2-1, is KAGVTQTPRYLIKTRGQQVTLSCSPISGHRSVSWYQQTPGQGLQFLFEYFSETQRNKGNFPGRFSGRQFSNSRSEMNVSTLELGDSALYLCASSRGQGSEQFFGPGTRLTVL.

CDR3 sequence: CSVKAGLAWTQYF. CDR3 nucleotide sequence: TGCAGCGTTAAAGCGGGACTAGCGTGGACCCAGTACTTC. This chain links TRBV29-1 with TRBJ2-5, with 10 bases fitting TRBD2. Looked up from germline, CDR1 is SQVTM and CDR2 is ANQGSEA. The V gene end was trimmed by 5 bases and the J gene end by 7 bases; junction bases not matched to a gene: 7. The CDR3 sequence is 13 residues long.